Sequencing of this T cell receptor (beta chain) was carried out in a study of tumor-infiltrating lymphocytes in primary liver carcinoma. General observations from the study: Tumor-adjacent and tumor-blood pairs displayed less overlap than did pairs of tumor regions.

Reverse transcription of about 500 ng total RNA with a constant-region primer produced TCR beta cDNA. Three nested multiplex PCR rounds, a slightly modified ARM-PCR method, built the TCR beta libraries. PCR rounds one and two used TRBV1-TRBV30 forward primers with a C-beta reverse primer for around 11 cycles each. TCRdb analysed the multiplex PCR reads with MiXCR anew, one entry per CDR3 protein. The table lists fewer than 400,000 distinct CDR3 sequences, 50% to 60% of them singletons. Unsorted whole blood served as the source of blood RNA, and germline DNA was extracted as well. Patients were chronically HBV-infected and treatment-naive. Germline lookup yields CDR1 MNHEY and CDR2 SVGEGT. This CDR3 is built from 16 residues. Worth noting for this clonotype: Its antigen is unknown. With a much larger clone just one base away, this may be a read error.

The receptor comes from a woman younger than 45 with primary liver carcinoma and hepatitis B virus infection. The sequencing sample was made of peripheral blood. This rearrangement joins TRBV6-2 or TRBV6-3 to TRBJ1-1, with a weak D call TRBD1 (6 bases). CDR3 in DNA: TGTCCCAGCACGTTTCCGGGACACACGCTGAACACTGAAGCTTTCTTT. This translates into CPSTFPGHTLNTEAFF.